The TCR beta chain described here comes from a study of technical replicates of blood from a handful of donors. This clone was recorded only once. The V and J ends lost 1 base and 5 bases respectively, with 11 bases between them. The V gene's germline CDR1 is MNHNS and CDR2 SASEGT. The CDR3 length is 14 residues. The repertoire was sequenced with immunoSEQ multiplex PCR; TCRdb's copy has only in-frame clones and lacks some. The sample yields about 69,000 clones, about 87% seen once. The sample taken for sequencing was PBMCs. The rearrangement joins TRBV6-1 to TRBJ2-5, with D tentatively TRBD2 (5 bases). The sequence came from a human donor in good health. Some clones in this sample may be carry-over from other donors' samples. The chain's CDR3 is CASSEGARGETQYF. Written as DNA, the CDR3 is TGTGCCAGCAGTGAAGGTGCTCGAGGGGAGACCCAGTACTTC.